This entry features one TCR beta chain sequence. Its target antigen remains unknown. Per-base quality was not reported, and no clone a single base away is much larger than it. This entry is derived from a study of cytomegalovirus exposure and HLA in healthy donors (dated by TCRdb to 2016 to 2017). Context from the whole study: According to an earlier analysis of 587 of the donors, some 180 million T cells yielded 90 million to 140 million unique TCR beta sequences and approximately 300 Gb of sequence data. About 300 gigabases of sequencing data and tens of millions of unique TCR sequences were included in an early release covering over 600 HLA-typed donors. Among the roughly 370 genotyped donors, approximately 76% belonged to the genetic ancestry cluster associated with self-reported Caucasian donors. The study aimed to test whether cataloging public T cell receptors could reveal signatures of past pathogen exposure. The study used immunosequencing to profile the T cell repertoires of approximately 640 subjects and linked those repertoires to cytomegalovirus serostatus. In addition to the first cohort of 650 to 750 subjects, a separate validation cohort of 120 different subjects was used. The study combined high-throughput TCR immunosequencing, statistical association of individual TCRs with disease status, and machine learning to predict cytomegalovirus infection status. To study patterns of TCR occurrence, a later analysis re-analyzed previously published TCR beta repertoires from around 670 donors and added high-resolution HLA genotyping. The later analysis used no new phenotypic data to find candidate immune exposures, relying instead on TCR beta sequences and their occurrence across donors. In an earlier analysis of 587 of the donors, high-throughput TCR beta sequencing was used to judge whether each TCR beta V gene segment behaved as functional or pseudogenic. Donor age, sex, ethnicity and CMV serostatus were collected together with the repertoire data. In a later genetic analysis, genome-wide SNP genotypes for about three fifths of the roughly 670 donors were used, and that subset was treated as a discovery cohort. Every repertoire in the discovery cohort had been generated on one and the same sequencing platform. HLA typing covered class I and class II loci at four-digit resolution. The number of donors typed differed by locus, with roughly 620-640 for A, B, C, DRB1 and DQB1, around 500 for DQA1, 600 to 610 for DPA1, and some 470 for DPB1. Four to six DR-DQ haplotypes were handled as single units for association and clustering, since linkage in the cohort was strong. On average, roughly 250,000 unique TCR beta nucleotide sequences were sequenced per donor among 398 genotyped donors of the cohort, with approximately 18% of those sequences being non-productive. What the study reported, not specific to this receptor: A cluster of highly shared sequence variants was judged likely to represent a technical artifact of the sequencing pipeline. The only immune exposure information available for the cohort was CMV serostatus. According to a later analysis, parvovirus B19, influenza, CMV and Epstein-Barr virus appeared linked to several top co-occurrence clusters. In vitro tests confirmed that a few of the cytomegalovirus-associated TCR beta chains recognize cytomegalovirus antigens. Because the 87-base-pair reads could not distinguish some IMGT-functional V segments, including TRBV6-2 and TRBV6-3, those segments were excluded. Presence/absence analyses assumed roughly uniform sequencing depth across donors, an assumption that may not hold. Most TCR sequences were seen in very few donors, while some public TCRs were found in many individuals. The study listed 150 to 200 TCR beta chains as associated with cytomegalovirus. This cohort had only TCR beta chains sequenced, and the lack of alpha or paired-chain data limited which features could be detected. Compared with the roughly 710-donor mean, donors in an Asian-associated ancestry cluster had fewer N-insertions in productive TCRs, according to a later genetic analysis. A later genetic analysis associated a missense DCLRE1C variant with V-gene and J-gene trimming of TCR beta chains, and an independent cohort replicated the association. Because counts were too low, under 20 rarely observed V segments, including chromosome 9 orphons, were left out of the earlier analysis of some 640 of the donors. In a later analysis, HLA-associated TCR beta chains were found to be more clonally expanded and to have lower generation probabilities than equally common non-associated chains. The authors suggested that the approach could potentially be extended to other disease states and immunological phenotypes. Linkage disequilibrium might explain the correlated functional status among segregating V segments, but an unknown experimental factor could not be ruled out. Assigning TCR associations to individual alleles was difficult when HLA alleles, especially DR and DQ, strongly co-occurred. A further reported finding was that TCR beta sequences accurately predicted the HLA-A and HLA-B alleles for most subjects in the first cohort. A later analysis found that TCR association rates varied across HLA loci, with DRB1 alleles showing the most associated TCRs and HLA-C alleles the fewest. The classifier was reported to diagnose cytomegalovirus status with high specificity and sensitivity in both the original cohort and the validation cohort. In an earlier analysis of some 500 of the donors, most TCR beta V segments were observed in productive rearrangements about 87% or about 30% of the time, broadly matching IMGT annotations. Most CMV-associated TCR beta chains appeared to be HLA-restricted in a later analysis, and the HLA associations seemed to be driven largely by CMV exposure. Because HLA typing was unavailable for some donors at each locus, only the typed subset was used in association tests. Specific HLA alleles were associated with 16,951 TCR beta sequences at a false discovery rate of 0.05 in a later analysis.

V ends up 4 bases short and J 3 bases short, with an unmatched junction base count of 10. As encoded in the germline V gene (reference sequence), CDR1 is SEHNR while CDR2 is FQNEAQ. Its CDR3 holds 16 amino acids, cysteine through phenylalanine. The sequence is cut down to CDR3 DNA, 48 bases in frame from base 1. The cohort was made up of under 800 healthy bone marrow donors. All cohort members were sampled while nominally healthy, although unrecorded immune exposures were likely present. The donor tested CMV seropositive, placing the donor among the approximately 310 seropositive members of the cohort. Every donor gave a peripheral blood sample, and the peripheral blood mononuclear cells from that sample were used for TCR beta sequencing. Genomic DNA was extracted from the blood cell samples with the Qiagen DNeasy Blood Extraction Kit. Preparation of the library involved the immunoSEQ multiplex PCR assay. The multiplex PCR relied on a mix of 60 forward primers for TCR Vbeta segments and 13 reverse primers for TCR Jbeta segments. The CDR3 region of rearranged TCR beta genes was amplified from genomic DNA by a multiplex PCR assay. On the Illumina HiSeq System, the amplified TCR beta libraries were sequenced as 87-base-pair reads. The original pipeline was this. In a later analysis, tens of millions of unique TCR beta chains were counted across the 500 to 850 repertoires, and approximately 11 million of these chains were shared by at least two donors. Raw reads were error-corrected and collapsed into unique sequences with a nearest-neighbor algorithm that merged closely related sequences to remove PCR and sequencing errors. V, D and J gene segments were assigned by aligning CDR3 sequences to IMGT reference sequences. Each retained sequence needed at least a six-nucleotide match to both a V gene segment and a J gene segment. A rearrangement was called productive if the CDR3 had no stop codons and remained in frame with V and J, and every other rearrangement was called non-productive. Following IMGT convention, CDR3 was defined as the stretch from the second conserved V-encoded cysteine up to the conserved J-encoded phenylalanine. In an earlier analysis of approximately 590 of the donors, sequences lacking an unambiguous match to a single V gene segment were excluded. In an earlier analysis of almost 600 of the donors, a V segment was called functional when productive rearrangements were above 56.7%, and segregating when the standard deviation between donors exceeded 5%. A statistical classification framework was built to diagnose cytomegalovirus status from the catalog of TCR beta chain sequences. In a later analysis, TCR nucleotide sequences were compared against IMGT/GENE-DB human TR gene sequences so that V and J genes could be assigned. A later analysis assigned CDR3 sequences and most-parsimonious VDJ recombination scenarios with the TCRdist pipeline. In a later analysis, each TCR beta chain was defined by its CDR3 amino acid sequence together with its V-gene family, and reads lacking a unique V-gene family were excluded. To address suspected cross-contamination and a sequencing artifact, a later analysis removed a few hundred highly shared, low-generation-probability nucleotide sequences. In a later analysis, a clonal expansion index for each public chain was calculated from normalized within-repertoire ranks of inferred template counts. A later analysis computed generation probabilities with a VDJ recombination model fitted to out-of-frame rearrangements, and checked the results against IGoR. A later analysis scored TCR-TCR, TCR-HLA and TCR-CMV co-occurrence with hypergeometric tests, applying a repertoire-size bias correction to TCR pairs. In a later analysis, false discovery rates were estimated by permuting HLA or CMV assignments 20 times. A later analysis grouped co-occurring TCRs with DBSCAN, adding TCRdist sequence similarity when clustering within HLA-allele-positive subsets. Co-occurrence clustering excluded repertoires with fewer than 30,000 or more than 120,000 public chains, plus five with anomalous nucleotide sharing. TCRdb limited this immuneACCESS table to in-frame rearrangements with V and J called. A share of clones is missing; checked studies link under half to unresolved V genes, and the rest is unexplained. From that table come the V and J calls and clone size; the DNA was used to work out D and trimming. For this sample there are 150,000 to 200,000 clones; just under 80% appear just once. Clones ranked in the top ten supply roughly 10% of the sample.

Recombination joined TRBV7-9 with TRBJ2-7, and 9 junction bases match TRBD1. The receptor was isolated from a young man in good health and CMV-seropositive. Material: PBMCs. The sequence in DNA is TGTGCCAGCAGCTCTCCCTTGGGACAGGGATTCTACGAGCAGTACTTC. It translates as CASSSPLGQGFYEQYF.